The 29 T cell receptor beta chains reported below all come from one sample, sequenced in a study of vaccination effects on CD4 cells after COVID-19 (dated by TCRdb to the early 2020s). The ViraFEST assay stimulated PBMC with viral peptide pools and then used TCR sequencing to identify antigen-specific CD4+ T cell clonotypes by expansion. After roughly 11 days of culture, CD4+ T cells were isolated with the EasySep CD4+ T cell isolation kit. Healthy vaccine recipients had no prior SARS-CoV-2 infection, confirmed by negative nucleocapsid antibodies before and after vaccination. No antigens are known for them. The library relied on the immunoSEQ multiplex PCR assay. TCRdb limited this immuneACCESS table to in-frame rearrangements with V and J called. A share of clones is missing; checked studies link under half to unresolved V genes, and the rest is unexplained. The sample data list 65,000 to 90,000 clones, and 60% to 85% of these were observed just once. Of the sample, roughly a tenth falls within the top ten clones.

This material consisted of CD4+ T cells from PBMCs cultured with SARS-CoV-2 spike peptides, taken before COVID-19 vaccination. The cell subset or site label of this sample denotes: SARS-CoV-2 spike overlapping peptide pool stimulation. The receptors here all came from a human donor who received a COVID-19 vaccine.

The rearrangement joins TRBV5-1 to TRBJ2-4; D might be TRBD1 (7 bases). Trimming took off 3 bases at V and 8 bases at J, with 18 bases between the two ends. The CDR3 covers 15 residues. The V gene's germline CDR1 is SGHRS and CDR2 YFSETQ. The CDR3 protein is CASSSRPQGEDIQYF. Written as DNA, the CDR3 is TGCGCCAGCAGCTCCCGTCCCCAGGGGGAGGACATTCAGTACTTC.

The CDR3: CASSYRDRGTNYGYTF. The CDR3 bases are TGTGCCAGCAGCTACCGGGACAGGGGTACGAACTATGGCTACACCTTC. This sequence joins TRBV6-6 and TRBJ1-2, with 10 bases fitting TRBD1. Unmatched junction bases numbered 9, after V lost 6 bases and J lost 2 bases. Germline values: CDR1 MNHNY, CDR2 SVGAGI (reference sequence). The CDR3 has 16 amino acids.

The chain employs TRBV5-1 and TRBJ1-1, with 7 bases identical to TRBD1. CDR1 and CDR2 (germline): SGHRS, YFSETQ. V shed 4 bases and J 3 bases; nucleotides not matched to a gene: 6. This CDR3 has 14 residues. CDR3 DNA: TGCGCCAGCAGCCTAGGACAGGACTACACTGAAGCTTTCTTT. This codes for CASSLGQDYTEAFF.

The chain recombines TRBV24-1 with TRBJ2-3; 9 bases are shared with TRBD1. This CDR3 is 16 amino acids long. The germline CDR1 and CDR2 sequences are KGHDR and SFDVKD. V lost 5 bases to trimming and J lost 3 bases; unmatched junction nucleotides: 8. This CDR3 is CATSALTGGGTDTQYF. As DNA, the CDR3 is TGTGCCACCAGTGCCTTAACAGGGGGCGGTACAGATACGCAGTATTTT.

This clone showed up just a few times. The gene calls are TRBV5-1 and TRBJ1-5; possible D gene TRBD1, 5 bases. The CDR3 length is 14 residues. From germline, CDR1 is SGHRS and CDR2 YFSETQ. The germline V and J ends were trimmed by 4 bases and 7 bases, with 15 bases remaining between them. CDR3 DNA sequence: TGCGCCAGCAGCCCCCAGGTGGGGGGGCAGCCCCAGCATTTT. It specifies CASSPQVGGQPQHF.

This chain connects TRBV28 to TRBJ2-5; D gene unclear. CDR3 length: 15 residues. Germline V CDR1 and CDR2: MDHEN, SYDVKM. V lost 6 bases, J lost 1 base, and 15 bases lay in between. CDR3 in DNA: TGTGCCAGCAGCCCGCAGGCCCAGGCCCAAGAGACCCAGTACTTC. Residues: CASSPQAQAQETQYF.

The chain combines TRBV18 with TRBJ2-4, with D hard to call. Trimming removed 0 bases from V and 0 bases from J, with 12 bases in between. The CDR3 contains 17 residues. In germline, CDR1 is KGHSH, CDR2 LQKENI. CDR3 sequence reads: CASSPPPGALAKNIQYF. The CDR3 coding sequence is TGTGCCAGCTCACCACCGCCCGGTGCTCTAGCCAAAAACATTCAGTACTTC.

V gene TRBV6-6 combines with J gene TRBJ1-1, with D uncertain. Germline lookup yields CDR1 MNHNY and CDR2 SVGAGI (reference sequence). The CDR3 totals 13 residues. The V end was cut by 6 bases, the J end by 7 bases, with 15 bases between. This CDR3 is CASSLGGGNEAFF. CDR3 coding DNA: TGTGCCAGCAGCCTCGGAGGAGGGAATGAAGCTTTCTTT.

The chain's CDR3 is CASSISRFREKLFF. CDR3 in DNA: TGTGCCAGTAGTATAAGTCGATTCCGGGAAAAACTGTTTTTT. The chain is built from TRBV19 and TRBJ1-4; D uncertain. This CDR3 is 14 amino acids long. The germline V gene has CDR1 LNHDA and CDR2 SQIVND (reference sequence). The V end was cut by 2 bases, the J end by 8 bases, with 12 bases between. Variable domain in full (rest from reference TRBV19 and TRBJ1-4): DGGITQSPKYLFRKEGQNVTLSCEQNLNHDAMYWYRQDPGQGLRLIYYSQIVNDFQKGDIAEGYSVSREKKESFPLTVTSAQKNPTAFYLCASSISRFREKLFFGSGTQLSVL.

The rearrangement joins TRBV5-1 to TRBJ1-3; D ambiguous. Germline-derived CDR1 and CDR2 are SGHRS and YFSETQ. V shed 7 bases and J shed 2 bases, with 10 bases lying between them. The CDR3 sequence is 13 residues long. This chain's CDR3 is CASEREPGNTIYF. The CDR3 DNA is TGCGCCAGCGAGCGGGAACCTGGAAACACCATATATTTT.

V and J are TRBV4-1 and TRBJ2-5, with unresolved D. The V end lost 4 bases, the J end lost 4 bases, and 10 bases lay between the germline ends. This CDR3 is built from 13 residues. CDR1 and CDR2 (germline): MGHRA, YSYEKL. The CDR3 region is CASSLGPGETQYF. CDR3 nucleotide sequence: TGCGCCAGCAGCCTAGGACCGGGAGAGACCCAGTACTTC.

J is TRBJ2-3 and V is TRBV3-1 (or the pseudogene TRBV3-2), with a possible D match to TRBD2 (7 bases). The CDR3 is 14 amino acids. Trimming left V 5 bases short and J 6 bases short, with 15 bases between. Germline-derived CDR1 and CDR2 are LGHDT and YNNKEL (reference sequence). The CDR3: CASSGTGGLDTQYF. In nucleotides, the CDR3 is TGTGCCAGCAGCGGAACGGGGGGCCTGGATACGCAGTATTTT.

The CDR3 region is CASTRMGGAEAFF. The CDR3 coding sequence is TGTGCCAGCACCCGTATGGGGGGGGCTGAAGCTTTCTTT. V and J are TRBV5-6 and TRBJ1-1, with D tentatively TRBD1 (5 bases). CDR3 length: 13 amino acids. Trimming left V 6 bases short and J 6 bases short, with 15 bases between. Germline-derived CDR1 and CDR2 are SGHDT and YYEEEE.

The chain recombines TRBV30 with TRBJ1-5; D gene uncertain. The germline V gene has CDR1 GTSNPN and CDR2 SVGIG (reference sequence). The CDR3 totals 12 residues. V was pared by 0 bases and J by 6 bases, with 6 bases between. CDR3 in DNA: TGTGCCTGGAGTGTAAGATTTCAGCCCCAGCATTTT. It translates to CAWSVRFQPQHF.

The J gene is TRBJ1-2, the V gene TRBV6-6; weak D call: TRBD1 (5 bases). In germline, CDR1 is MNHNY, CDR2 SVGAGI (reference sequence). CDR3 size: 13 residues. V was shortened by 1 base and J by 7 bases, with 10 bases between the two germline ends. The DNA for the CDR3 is TGTGCCAGCAGTTACTTTCAGGGCAGTGGCTACACCTTC. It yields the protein CASSYFQGSGYTF.

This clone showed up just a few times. CDR3 bases: TGTGCCAGCAGCCCGGGACAGGGACGTTACGAGCAGTACGTC. Translation gives CASSPGQGRYEQYV. This sequence joins TRBV5-4 and TRBJ2-7; 9 bases match TRBD1. The CDR3 length is 14 residues. V shed 4 bases and J 4 bases; nucleotides not matched to a gene: 6. Per the germline V gene, CDR1 is SGHNT and CDR2 is YYREEE (reference sequence).

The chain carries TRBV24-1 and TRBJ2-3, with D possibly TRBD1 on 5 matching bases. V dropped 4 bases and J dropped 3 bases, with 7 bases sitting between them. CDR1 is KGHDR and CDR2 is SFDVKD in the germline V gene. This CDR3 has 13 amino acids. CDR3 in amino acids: CATSDPGTDTQYF. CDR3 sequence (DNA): TGTGCCACCAGTGACCCAGGGACAGATACGCAGTATTTT.

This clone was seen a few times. This CDR3 reads CASSQWGNTGELFF. In DNA form, the CDR3 reads TGTGCCAGCAGCCAATGGGGGAACACCGGGGAGCTGTTTTTT. V is TRBV14 and J is TRBJ2-2; D gene unclear. Trimming removed 2 bases at V and 1 base at J, with 5 bases between. There are 14 residues in the CDR3. Germline CDR1 and CDR2: SGHDN and FVKESK.

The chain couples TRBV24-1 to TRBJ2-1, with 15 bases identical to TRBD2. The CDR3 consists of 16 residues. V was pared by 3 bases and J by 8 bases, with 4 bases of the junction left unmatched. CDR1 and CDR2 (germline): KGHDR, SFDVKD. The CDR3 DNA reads TGTGCCACCAGTGATGCCGGGACTAGCGGGGGGTATGAGCAGTTCTTC. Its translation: CATSDAGTSGGYEQFF.

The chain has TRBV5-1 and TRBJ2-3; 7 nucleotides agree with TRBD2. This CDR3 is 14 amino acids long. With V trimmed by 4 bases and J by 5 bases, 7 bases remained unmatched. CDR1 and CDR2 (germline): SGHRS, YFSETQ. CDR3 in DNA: TGCGCCAGCAGCGCACGCGGGGGTTTAGATACGCAGTATTTT. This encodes CASSARGGLDTQYF.

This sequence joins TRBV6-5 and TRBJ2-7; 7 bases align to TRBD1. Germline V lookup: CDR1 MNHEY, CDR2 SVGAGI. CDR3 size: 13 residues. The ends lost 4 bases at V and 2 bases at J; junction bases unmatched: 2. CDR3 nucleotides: TGTGCCAGCAGTTCGGGACAGACCTACGAGCAGTACGTC. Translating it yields CASSSGQTYEQYV.

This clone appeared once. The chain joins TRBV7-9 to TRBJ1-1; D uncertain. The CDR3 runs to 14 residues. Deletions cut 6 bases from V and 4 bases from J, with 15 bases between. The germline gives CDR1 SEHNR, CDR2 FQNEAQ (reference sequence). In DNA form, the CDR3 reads TGTGCCAGCAGTTATACGAGGGTAGGCACTGAAGCTTTCTTT. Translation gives CASSYTRVGTEAFF.

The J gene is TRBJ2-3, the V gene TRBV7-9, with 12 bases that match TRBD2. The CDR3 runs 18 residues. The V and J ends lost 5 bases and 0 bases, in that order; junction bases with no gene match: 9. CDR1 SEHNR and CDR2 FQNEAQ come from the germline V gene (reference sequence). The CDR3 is CASSPIGLAGTSTDTQYF. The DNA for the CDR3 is TGTGCCAGCAGCCCCATAGGACTAGCGGGGACTAGCACAGATACGCAGTATTTT.

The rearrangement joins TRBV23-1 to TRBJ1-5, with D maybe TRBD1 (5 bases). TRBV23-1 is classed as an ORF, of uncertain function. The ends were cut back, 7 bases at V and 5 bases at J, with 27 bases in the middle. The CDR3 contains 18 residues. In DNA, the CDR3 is TGCGCCAGCACCTTTTTATTCAGGGACCCGGGCGGGCATCAGCCCCAGCATTTT. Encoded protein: CASTFLFRDPGGHQPQHF.

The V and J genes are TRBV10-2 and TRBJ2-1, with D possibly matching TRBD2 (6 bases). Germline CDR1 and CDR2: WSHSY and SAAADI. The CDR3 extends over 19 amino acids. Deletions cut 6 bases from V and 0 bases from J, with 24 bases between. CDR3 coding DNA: TGCGCCAGCAGAGGGACTCTCCGCTCCAAGGAGGGCTCCTACAATGAGCAGTTCTTC. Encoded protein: CASRGTLRSKEGSYNEQFF.

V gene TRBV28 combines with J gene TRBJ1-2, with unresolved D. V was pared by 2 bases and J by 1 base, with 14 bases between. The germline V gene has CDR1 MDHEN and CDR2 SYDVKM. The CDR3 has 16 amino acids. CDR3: CASSLLIPTGNYGYTF. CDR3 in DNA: TGTGCCAGCAGTTTACTCATACCAACGGGTAACTATGGCTACACCTTC.

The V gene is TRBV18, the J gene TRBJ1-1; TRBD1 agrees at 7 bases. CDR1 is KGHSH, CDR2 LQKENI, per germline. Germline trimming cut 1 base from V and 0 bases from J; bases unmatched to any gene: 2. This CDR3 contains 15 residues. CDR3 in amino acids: CASSPQGALNTEAFF. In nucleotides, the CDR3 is TGTGCCAGCTCACCACAGGGGGCTTTGAACACTGAAGCTTTCTTT.

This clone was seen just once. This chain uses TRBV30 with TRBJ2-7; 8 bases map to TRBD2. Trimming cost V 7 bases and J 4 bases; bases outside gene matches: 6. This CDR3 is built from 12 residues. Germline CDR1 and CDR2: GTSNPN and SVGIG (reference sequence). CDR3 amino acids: CASPGGRYEQYV. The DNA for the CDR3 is TGTGCCTCGCCGGGGGGGCGGTACGAGCAGTACGTC.

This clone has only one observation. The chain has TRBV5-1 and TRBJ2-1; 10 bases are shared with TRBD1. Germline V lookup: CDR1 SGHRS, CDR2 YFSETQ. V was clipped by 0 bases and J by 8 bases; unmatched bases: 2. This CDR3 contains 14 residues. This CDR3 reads CASSLGGQGYEQFF. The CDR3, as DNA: TGCGCCAGCAGCTTGGGGGGACAGGGGTATGAGCAGTTCTTC.